A selection of T cell receptor beta chains follows, all from one sample in a study of Ad26.COV2.S vaccination and SARS-CoV-2 variants. Assay used: immunoSEQ multiplex PCR; TCRdb lists only in-frame clones, some missing. This table holds a few hundred thousand clones, 83% found once. The sequences come from peripheral blood, collected in a trial of Ad26.COV2.S vaccine versus placebo. These receptors all come from a person between 18 and 59 years old who received the Ad26.COV2.S COVID-19 vaccine or a placebo. Each CDR3 is given with its conserved first and last residue. Fields, in order: J gene, V gene, clone size, D gene, CDR3 DNA, CDR3 protein. D genes are given only for firm matches. The listing skips clone size in some rows; elsewhere it reads once, few, many or a size class.

J gene: TRBJ2-1; V gene: TRBV6-2/TRBV6-3; clone size: -; D gene: TRBD1; CDR3 DNA: TGTGCCAGCAGTTACCTTGCCGGGACAGACACATACAATGAGCAGTTCTTC; CDR3 protein: CASSYLAGTDTYNEQFF
J gene: TRBJ2-7; V gene: TRBV2; clone size: -; D gene: -; CDR3 DNA: TGTGCCAGCAGGCCTCCAGGCCTGGGGTACGAGCAGTACTTC; CDR3 protein: CASRPPGLGYEQYF
J gene: TRBJ1-2; V gene: TRBV5-3; clone size: -; D gene: -; CDR3 DNA: TGTGCCAGAAGCTTGACATACGTAGATGGCTACACCTTC; CDR3 protein: CARSLTYVDGYTF
J gene: TRBJ2-7; V gene: TRBV10-3; clone size: -; D gene: TRBD1; CDR3 DNA: TGTGCCATCAGTGGACCCGTGACAGGGGCACGGTACGAGCAGTACTTC; CDR3 protein: CAISGPVTGARYEQYF
J gene: TRBJ1-6; V gene: TRBV5-1; clone size: -; D gene: -; CDR3 DNA: TGCGCCAGCAGGGAGCTAATTAAAGATTCACCCCTCCACTTT; CDR3 protein: CASRELIKDSPLHF
J gene: TRBJ2-7; V gene: TRBV6-2/TRBV6-3; clone size: -; D gene: -; CDR3 DNA: TGTGCCAGCAGTTACCAAGTGCGGGCCGGTATCTACGAGCAGTACTTC; CDR3 protein: CASSYQVRAGIYEQYF
J gene: TRBJ1-2; V gene: TRBV9; clone size: -; D gene: -; CDR3 DNA: TGTGCCAGCAGCGTAGAAGGCAGGACGCCTCTTACCTATGGCTACACCTTC; CDR3 protein: CASSVEGRTPLTYGYTF
J gene: TRBJ1-2; V gene: TRBV24-1; clone size: -; D gene: -; CDR3 DNA: TGTGCCACCAGTGTTTCTGACTATGGCTACACCTTC; CDR3 protein: CATSVSDYGYTF
J gene: TRBJ1-1; V gene: TRBV11-3; clone size: -; D gene: -; CDR3 DNA: TGTGCCAGCAGCCGATCCCGTGCGCGAGGAAGCACTGAAGCTTTCTTT; CDR3 protein: CASSRSRARGSTEAFF
J gene: TRBJ1-4; V gene: TRBV6-5; clone size: -; D gene: -; CDR3 DNA: TGTGCCAGCAGTTACGACCAAGCGGCGACTAATGAAAAACTGTTTTTT; CDR3 protein: CASSYDQAATNEKLFF
J gene: TRBJ2-7; V gene: TRBV10-3; clone size: -; D gene: -; CDR3 DNA: TGTGCCATCAGCGATCATAATAGCTCCTACGAGCAGTACTTC; CDR3 protein: CAISDHNSSYEQYF
J gene: TRBJ2-1; V gene: TRBV7-3; clone size: -; D gene: TRBD2; CDR3 DNA: TGTGCCAGCAGCTTTGGCGGGAGCTCCTACAATGAGCAGTTCTTC; CDR3 protein: CASSFGGSSYNEQFF
J gene: TRBJ1-1; V gene: TRBV11-2; clone size: -; D gene: -; CDR3 DNA: TGTGCCAGCAGAAGGGAACAGCGGTTAACTGAAGCTTTCTTT; CDR3 protein: CASRREQRLTEAFF
J gene: TRBJ1-2; V gene: TRBV14; clone size: once; D gene: -; CDR3 DNA: TGTGCCAGCAGCCTTTTAGCCGGGTTGAGGGGCCAGCTTGACGGCTACACCTTC; CDR3 protein: CASSLLAGLRGQLDGYTF
J gene: TRBJ1-2; V gene: TRBV29-1; clone size: -; D gene: -; CDR3 DNA: TGCAGCGTGTCAGGGGATATCGGCTATGGCTACACCTTC; CDR3 protein: CSVSGDIGYGYTF
J gene: TRBJ1-1; V gene: TRBV7-2; clone size: once; D gene: -; CDR3 DNA: TGTGCCAGCAGCTTAGAGAGGAACACTGAAGCTTTCTTT; CDR3 protein: CASSLERNTEAFF
J gene: TRBJ2-7; V gene: TRBV5-4; clone size: -; D gene: TRBD2; CDR3 DNA: TGTGCCAGCAGCTTTAGGACTAGCGGTGCCTACGAGCAGTACTTC; CDR3 protein: CASSFRTSGAYEQYF
J gene: TRBJ2-7; V gene: TRBV27; clone size: -; D gene: -; CDR3 DNA: TGTGCCAGCAAACAAGATGGGGATTTCTACGAGCAGTACTTC; CDR3 protein: CASKQDGDFYEQYF
J gene: TRBJ2-4; V gene: TRBV4-1; clone size: -; D gene: TRBD2; CDR3 DNA: TGCGCCAGCAGCCAAGTGACTAGCGGGAGCCATCAGTACTTC; CDR3 protein: CASSQVTSGSHQYF
J gene: TRBJ2-5; V gene: TRBV9; clone size: -; D gene: -; CDR3 DNA: TGTGCCAGCAGCGTAGGGGGCGCCCTCCAGGAGACCCAGTACTTC; CDR3 protein: CASSVGGALQETQYF
J gene: TRBJ2-1; V gene: TRBV18; clone size: -; D gene: -; CDR3 DNA: TGTGCCAGCTCACCTGGGGTAGCTACCTACAATGAGCAGTTCTTC; CDR3 protein: CASSPGVATYNEQFF
J gene: TRBJ1-6; V gene: TRBV13; clone size: -; D gene: TRBD1; CDR3 DNA: TGTGCCAGCAGGCTACAGGGGCTAGTAAATTCACCCCTCCACTTT; CDR3 protein: CASRLQGLVNSPLHF
J gene: TRBJ2-1; V gene: TRBV11-2; clone size: -; D gene: TRBD2; CDR3 DNA: TGTGCCAGCAGCCTAGCGGGAACCTACAATGAGCAGTTCTTC; CDR3 protein: CASSLAGTYNEQFF
J gene: TRBJ2-5; V gene: TRBV7-9; clone size: -; D gene: TRBD1; CDR3 DNA: TGTGCCAGCAGCTTAGTTCGGACAGGGGTCCGACCAAAAGAGACCCAGTACTTC; CDR3 protein: CASSLVRTGVRPKETQYF
J gene: TRBJ1-3; V gene: TRBV9; clone size: -; D gene: -; CDR3 DNA: TGTGCCAGCAGCCCCTCAGGAGAAAACACCATATATTTT; CDR3 protein: CASSPSGENTIYF
J gene: TRBJ2-1; V gene: TRBV12-3/TRBV12-4; clone size: -; D gene: TRBD1; CDR3 DNA: TGTGCCAGCAGCCAGGGACAGAACAATGAGCAGTTCTTC; CDR3 protein: CASSQGQNNEQFF
J gene: TRBJ1-1; V gene: TRBV5-4; clone size: -; D gene: -; CDR3 DNA: TGTGCCAGCAGCTCGCCTCCCTCGGGGTCGAACACTGAAGCTTTCTTT; CDR3 protein: CASSSPPSGSNTEAFF
J gene: TRBJ1-2; V gene: TRBV6-6; clone size: -; D gene: -; CDR3 DNA: TGTGCCAGCAGTCCCATTACCACCGGACGGAATTACTACTATGGCTACACCTTC; CDR3 protein: CASSPITTGRNYYYGYTF
J gene: TRBJ1-2; V gene: TRBV6-5; clone size: -; D gene: -; CDR3 DNA: TGTGCCAGCAGTCCGGGGGCTGTTTCTCATGGCTACACCTTC; CDR3 protein: CASSPGAVSHGYTF
J gene: TRBJ2-7; V gene: TRBV10-3; clone size: once; D gene: TRBD2; CDR3 DNA: TGTGCCATCAGTGACCCTAGCGGGATAGGCGAGCAGTACTTC; CDR3 protein: CAISDPSGIGEQYF
J gene: TRBJ2-3; V gene: TRBV5-4; clone size: -; D gene: -; CDR3 DNA: TGTGCCAGCAGCATCGACTACCCCACAGATACGCAGTATTTT; CDR3 protein: CASSIDYPTDTQYF
J gene: TRBJ2-2; V gene: TRBV7-9; clone size: -; D gene: -; CDR3 DNA: TGTGCCAGCAGCCGCCGTGGGGCCGGGGAGCTGTTTTTT; CDR3 protein: CASSRRGAGELFF
J gene: TRBJ2-1; V gene: TRBV11-2; clone size: -; D gene: TRBD2; CDR3 DNA: TGTGCCAGCAGCTTTAGCGGGAGGGCCAATGAGCAGTTCTTC; CDR3 protein: CASSFSGRANEQFF
J gene: TRBJ1-2; V gene: TRBV29-1; clone size: -; D gene: -; CDR3 DNA: TGCAGCGTTGGTCGTAGAAATGGCTACACCTTC; CDR3 protein: CSVGRRNGYTF
J gene: TRBJ2-7; V gene: TRBV12-3/TRBV12-4; clone size: -; D gene: TRBD1; CDR3 DNA: TGTGCCAGCAGTTACAGGGGTCCCTACGAGCAGTACTTC; CDR3 protein: CASSYRGPYEQYF
J gene: TRBJ1-2; V gene: TRBV27; clone size: -; D gene: TRBD1; CDR3 DNA: TGTGCCAGCGGGACAGGGGTCTATGGCTACACCTTC; CDR3 protein: CASGTGVYGYTF
J gene: TRBJ2-2; V gene: TRBV27; clone size: -; D gene: -; CDR3 DNA: TGTGCCAGCAGCTACTCGGGCAGCGGGGAGCTGTTTTTT; CDR3 protein: CASSYSGSGELFF
J gene: TRBJ2-2; V gene: TRBV27; clone size: few; D gene: -; CDR3 DNA: TGTGCCAGCAGTTTAGAAGCAGGGCACATCCCCGGGGAGCTGTTTTTT; CDR3 protein: CASSLEAGHIPGELFF
J gene: TRBJ1-2; V gene: TRBV9; clone size: once; D gene: -; CDR3 DNA: TGTGCCAGCAGCGTAGATGGTCAGAACTATGGCTACACCTTC; CDR3 protein: CASSVDGQNYGYTF
J gene: TRBJ1-1; V gene: TRBV9; clone size: -; D gene: -; CDR3 DNA: TGTGCCAGCAGCGTCGGACAAAAGAACACTGAAGCTTTCTTT; CDR3 protein: CASSVGQKNTEAFF
J gene: TRBJ2-1; V gene: TRBV27; clone size: -; D gene: -; CDR3 DNA: TGTGCCAGCAGTTTATTCTCCTGGAGCTCCTACAATGAGCAGTTCTTC; CDR3 protein: CASSLFSWSSYNEQFF
J gene: TRBJ2-2; V gene: TRBV4-2; clone size: -; D gene: -; CDR3 DNA: TGTGCCAGCAGCCAAGGCCAGGAGCTGTTTTTT; CDR3 protein: CASSQGQELFF
J gene: TRBJ2-7; V gene: TRBV13; clone size: once; D gene: -; CDR3 DNA: TGTGCCAGCAGCTTTCAGGGCGCCTCCTACGAGCAGTACTTC; CDR3 protein: CASSFQGASYEQYF
J gene: TRBJ1-2; V gene: TRBV29-1; clone size: -; D gene: -; CDR3 DNA: TGCAGCGTGGGGGGTAACTATGGCTACACCTTC; CDR3 protein: CSVGGNYGYTF
J gene: TRBJ1-5; V gene: TRBV5-5; clone size: -; D gene: -; CDR3 DNA: TGTGCCAGCAGCCTAGGGAATCAGCCCCAGCATTTT; CDR3 protein: CASSLGNQPQHF
J gene: TRBJ2-7; V gene: TRBV7-9; clone size: few; D gene: -; CDR3 DNA: TGTGCCAGCAGCCACACCACCGGGCCGTCGATCTACGAGCAGTACTTC; CDR3 protein: CASSHTTGPSIYEQYF
J gene: TRBJ2-7; V gene: TRBV20-1; clone size: -; D gene: -; CDR3 DNA: TGCAGTGCTAGTTTACCCGAAAGTCTGTCCTACGAGCAGTACTTC; CDR3 protein: CSASLPESLSYEQYF
J gene: TRBJ2-7; V gene: TRBV29-1; clone size: -; D gene: TRBD2; CDR3 DNA: TGCAGCTTTAAGCGGGAGGACTACGAGCAGTACTTC; CDR3 protein: CSFKREDYEQYF
J gene: TRBJ2-7; V gene: TRBV4-1; clone size: -; D gene: TRBD2; CDR3 DNA: TGCGCCAGCAGCCCCGCGGTAATAGCGGGGGGTTCCTACGAGCAGTACTTC; CDR3 protein: CASSPAVIAGGSYEQYF
J gene: TRBJ1-5; V gene: TRBV5-1; clone size: -; D gene: -; CDR3 DNA: TGCGCCAGCAGCCCACAGGGACCGGGGCAGCCCCAGCATTTT; CDR3 protein: CASSPQGPGQPQHF
J gene: TRBJ2-1; V gene: TRBV24-1; clone size: once; D gene: TRBD2; CDR3 DNA: TGTGCCACCGGTGGGACTAGCGGGGGGGACAATGAGCAGTTCTTC; CDR3 protein: CATGGTSGGDNEQFF
J gene: TRBJ2-1; V gene: TRBV5-1; clone size: -; D gene: TRBD2; CDR3 DNA: TGCGCCAGCAGCTCCGGGACTAGCGGTCCCAATGAGCAGTTCTTC; CDR3 protein: CASSSGTSGPNEQFF
J gene: TRBJ2-7; V gene: TRBV12-5; clone size: -; D gene: -; CDR3 DNA: TGTGCTAGTGAAAGCAGGAGCTCCTACGAGCAGTACTTC; CDR3 protein: CASESRSSYEQYF